The 30 T cell receptor beta chains below were found in one sample sequenced in a study of identical twins listed by TCRdb under 2016. Receptor libraries were prepared by 5' RACE. The data were produced on an Illumina HiSeq 2000. TCRdb reprocessed the public reads (quality trimming at Q25 with fastp, clone calling with MiXCR) and kept in-frame beta chains. Every entry covers one CDR3 protein and lists the most common genes and DNA from its rows. This sample has about 690,000 distinct CDR3 sequences in its table, and less than 7% of those were observed once. The top ten clones comprise approximately 1.6% of the sample. The specimen sequenced was naive T cells sorted from blood. Per the publication, the cell subset or site label means: cells isolated with a human naive T-cell isolation kit. These receptors all come from a man in his late teens or twenties in good health.

The chain couples TRBV18 to TRBJ2-1; 8 bases map to TRBD2. The CDR3 loop spans 16 amino acids. Trimming at V came to 2 bases and at J to 5 bases, leaving 8 bases not matched to a gene. Looked up from germline, CDR1 is KGHSH and CDR2 is LQKENI. The CDR3 DNA sequence: TGTGCCAGCTCACCAAGGCTAGCGGGCTTACACAATGAGCAGTTCTTC. Protein sequence: CASSPRLAGLHNEQFF.

This clonotype came up a few times. The chain employs TRBV20-1 and TRBJ2-7, with 10 bases matching TRBD2. Germline CDR1 is DFQATT and CDR2 is SNEGSKA (reference sequence). The V segment lost 1 base and the J segment 5 bases; nucleotides outside the gene matches: 8. The CDR3 extends over 15 amino acids. CDR3 coding DNA: TGCAGTGCTAGAGTTCAGGCTAGCGGGAGCCACGAGCAGTACTTC. Its translation is CSARVQASGSHEQYF.

In this sample, this clonotype turned up many times. This chain connects TRBV6-5 to TRBJ2-3; a possible D gene is TRBD1 (5 bases). The germline V gene has CDR1 MNHEY and CDR2 SVGAGI. CDR3 length: 15 amino acids. Trimming pared 1 base from V and 2 bases from J, leaving 10 bases between. The CDR3 nucleotides read TGTGCCAGCAGTTACTGGGGCTCTAACACAGATACGCAGTATTTT. Protein: CASSYWGSNTDTQYF.

This clonotype was observed a handful of times. The chain has TRBV6-5 and TRBJ2-1, with 7 bases aligning to TRBD2. CDR3 size: 17 residues. Germline V gene sequence: CDR1 MNHEY, CDR2 SVGAGI. J gave up 3 bases and V 0 bases, and 8 bases lay outside the gene matches. CDR3 DNA sequence: TGTGCCAGCAGTTACTCGGCTTCTAGCGGCTTCTACAATGAGCAGTTCTTC. Protein: CASSYSASSGFYNEQFF.

At least ten counts were recorded for this clonotype. This chain joins TRBV12-3 or TRBV12-4 and TRBJ2-1; D unresolved. Trimming shortened V by 1 base and J by 9 bases, and 7 bases separated the two germline ends. There are 12 residues in the CDR3. Here the CDR3 DNA reads TGTGCCAGCAGTTTAGACGACCTTGAGCAGTTCTTC. It translates to CASSLDDLEQFF.

In this sample, this clonotype turned up many times. This rearrangement joins TRBV20-1 to TRBJ2-2; D unclear. Germline CDR1 DFQATT, CDR2 SNEGSKA (reference sequence). The CDR3 consists of 14 residues. Deletions cut 5 bases from V and 2 bases from J, with 12 bases between. The CDR3 bases are TGCAGTGCTTCCCTTTATCCCAACACCGGGGAGCTGTTTTTT. Translation: CSASLYPNTGELFF.

This clonotype was detected many times. The chain uses TRBV9 and TRBJ2-1; 10 positions agree with TRBD2. CDR1 and CDR2 from the germline V gene are SGDLS and YYNGEE. The V segment lost 2 bases and the J segment 9 bases; nucleotides outside the gene matches: 8. The CDR3 loop spans 15 amino acids. CDR3 residues: CASSVSLAGVVEQFF. DNA for the CDR3: TGTGCCAGCAGCGTTTCCCTAGCGGGAGTGGTTGAGCAGTTCTTC.

There are many counts of this clonotype. The genes are TRBV29-1 and TRBJ1-5, with D perhaps matching TRBD1 (6 bases). V was clipped by 4 bases and J by 2 bases, with 12 bases between them. The germline V gene encodes CDR1 SQVTM and CDR2 ANQGSEA. The CDR3 consists of 14 residues. The CDR3 loop is CSVVTGIRNQPQHF. DNA for the CDR3: TGCAGCGTTGTCACAGGGATCCGCAATCAGCCCCAGCATTTT. Full variable domain (rest looked up from reference TRBV29-1 and TRBJ1-5): SAVISQKPSRDICQRGTSLTIQCQVDSQVTMMFWYRQQPGQSLTLIATANQGSEATYESGFVIDKFPISRPNLTFSTLTVSNMSPEDSSIYLCSVVTGIRNQPQHFGDGTRLSIL.

This clonotype was found many times. The chain recombines TRBV4-1 with TRBJ1-1, with TRBD1 as a possible D gene (5 bases). Germline CDR1 reads MGHRA; CDR2 reads YSYEKL. The V gene lost 7 bases and the J gene lost 5 bases, with 17 bases spanning the gap. CDR3 length equals 14 residues. For the CDR3, the DNA is TGCGCCAGCACTGCCAGGGTTTCGGAAACTGAAGCTTTCTTT. Translating it yields CASTARVSETEAFF.

This clonotype was observed a single time. This sequence may be a read error, since a much larger clone differs from it by one base. CDR3 in amino acids: CAGSIGTSRSQETQYF. Here the CDR3 DNA reads TGTGCCGGCAGTATCGGGACTAGCAGATCCCAAGAGACCCAGTACTTC. The chain links TRBV12-3 or TRBV12-4 to TRBJ2-5; 9 bases are a match to TRBD2. This CDR3 has 16 residues.

This clonotype has a count of ten or more. The chain is built from TRBV29-1 and TRBJ2-1; D may be TRBD2 (6 bases). CDR3 length equals 12 residues. V was trimmed by 4 bases and J by 10 bases, leaving 14 bases between them. Germline V gene sequence: CDR1 SQVTM, CDR2 ANQGSEA. Written as DNA, the CDR3 is TGCAGCGTTGTCGGGAGCCGGGGGGAGCAGTTCTTC. As protein: CSVVGSRGEQFF.

This clonotype appeared a single time. V usage is TRBV14 and J usage is TRBJ2-3; D gene ambiguous. Germline V gives CDR1 SGHDN, CDR2 FVKESK. V gave up 2 bases and J gave up 1 base, with 10 bases separating them. This CDR3 comprises 15 residues. CDR3 sequence reads: CASSQSSSGTDTQYF. DNA of the CDR3: TGTGCCAGCAGCCAATCTTCGTCAGGCACAGATACGCAGTATTTT.

This clonotype was detected only a few times. The J gene is TRBJ1-5, the V gene TRBV11-2; D unresolved. Trimming left V 6 bases short and J 2 bases short, with 17 bases between. Germline V gene sequence: CDR1 SGHAT, CDR2 FQNNGV. The CDR3 loop spans 16 amino acids. The CDR3 region has the DNA TGTGCCAGCAGGTGCCATTTGGATCAGGGCAATCAGCCCCAGCATTTT. Translated: CASRCHLDQGNQPQHF.

This clonotype showed up many times. The chain uses TRBV4-3 and TRBJ1-2; TRBD1 aligns across 7 bases. The CDR3 runs to 14 residues. Germline values: CDR1 LGHNA, CDR2 YSLEER. Trimming took 0 bases from V and 4 from J; bases not matched to a gene: 2. The CDR3 bases are TGCGCCAGCAGCCAAGAGGGGACAGTCTATGGCTACACCTTC. The encoded protein is CASSQEGTVYGYTF.

This clonotype was recorded at least ten times. The rearrangement joins TRBV29-1 to TRBJ2-7; possible D gene TRBD1, 6 bases. Trimming stripped 3 bases from V and 5 bases from J, with 20 bases between. Germline V gene sequence: CDR1 SQVTM, CDR2 ANQGSEA. The length of the CDR3 is 15 residues. CDR3 in amino acids: CSVDGLSGAINEQYF. The CDR3 DNA is TGCAGCGTTGACGGTCTCTCAGGGGCTATCAACGAGCAGTACTTC.

This clonotype was seen a few times. The chain combines TRBV27 with TRBJ1-5; the D is unclear. Germline values: CDR1 MNHEY, CDR2 SMNVEV (reference sequence). The germline V and J ends were trimmed by 4 bases and 2 bases, with 9 bases remaining between them. The CDR3 covers 14 residues. This chain's CDR3 is CASSSLIGNQPQHF. Written as DNA, the CDR3 is TGTGCCAGCAGTTCTCTTATCGGCAATCAGCCCCAGCATTTT.

This clonotype showed up many times. V usage is TRBV2 and J usage is TRBJ1-5, with unresolved D. Germline values: CDR1 SNHLY, CDR2 FYNNEI. Trimming shortened V by 7 bases and J by 6 bases, and 16 bases separated the two germline ends. This CDR3 region has 14 residues. The CDR3 region is CASTDEVGIQPQHF. CDR3 nucleotides: TGTGCCAGCACCGACGAGGTTGGAATTCAGCCCCAGCATTTT.

This clonotype came up many times. The rearrangement joins TRBV4-2 to TRBJ2-7; a weak D match, TRBD1 (5 bases). Germline loops: CDR1 LGHNA, CDR2 YNFKEQ. The CDR3 has 15 amino acids. The V gene lost 0 bases and the J gene lost 3 bases, with 12 bases spanning the gap. CDR3 sequence: CASSQDSSGFYEQYV. The CDR3 coding sequence is TGTGCCAGCAGCCAAGATTCGTCAGGGTTCTACGAGCAGTACGTC.

This clonotype appeared many times. This sequence joins TRBV6-2 or TRBV6-3 and TRBJ2-2; D is perhaps TRBD2 (5 bases). This CDR3 has 13 residues. The V end lost 3 bases, the J end lost 6 bases, and 8 bases lay between the germline ends. Germline-derived CDR1 and CDR2 are MNHEY and SVGEGT. This chain's CDR3 is CASSYTRSGELFF. The CDR3 DNA reads TGTGCCAGCAGTTATACTAGATCCGGGGAGCTGTTTTTT.

This clonotype was counted many times. The gene calls are TRBV12-3 or TRBV12-4 and TRBJ2-7; 16 positions match TRBD2. The CDR3 consists of 16 residues. Trimming removed 6 bases from V and 1 base from J; junction bases left unmatched: 3. DNA of the CDR3: TGTGCCAGCAGCGGGACTAGCGGGAGGGCTTCCTACGAGCAGTACTTC. Residues: CASSGTSGRASYEQYF.

This clonotype turned up a few times. This chain links TRBV7-8 with TRBJ2-5; D gene unclear. V dropped 1 base and J dropped 5 bases, with 20 bases sitting between them. Germline V CDR1 and CDR2: SGHVS, FQNEAQ. The length of the CDR3 is 17 residues. DNA of the CDR3: TGTGCCAGCAGCTTAGTTAGTTTGTACAGCCTTGGGGAGACCCAGTACTTC. As protein: CASSLVSLYSLGETQYF.

A few counts support this clonotype. The chain joins TRBV24-1 to TRBJ2-7; the D is unclear. Trimming took 3 bases from V and 12 from J, leaving 17 bases between them. The CDR3 runs to 13 residues. CDR1 is KGHDR, CDR2 SFDVKD, per germline. CDR3 residues: CATSDPPNGRLYF. The CDR3 nucleotides read TGTGCCACCAGTGATCCCCCTAACGGACGGCTGTACTTC.

The table lists this clonotype with many counts. V gene TRBV29-1 combines with J gene TRBJ1-1, with no clear D. Deletions cut 3 bases from V and 1 base from J, with 12 bases between. This CDR3 spans 14 amino acids. CDR1 SQVTM and CDR2 ANQGSEA come from the germline V gene. The CDR3 protein is CSVDIPDANTEAFF. The CDR3 DNA follows: TGCAGCGTTGACATCCCGGACGCGAACACTGAAGCTTTCTTT. Variable domain in full (rest from reference TRBV29-1 and TRBJ1-1): SAVISQKPSRDICQRGTSLTIQCQVDSQVTMMFWYRQQPGQSLTLIATANQGSEATYESGFVIDKFPISRPNLTFSTLTVSNMSPEDSSIYLCSVDIPDANTEAFFGQGTRLTVV.

The V gene is TRBV7-3, the J gene TRBJ2-1; unclear D gene. Trimming took off 5 bases at V and 0 bases at J, with 14 bases between the two ends. The CDR3 is 16 amino acids. Germline V lookup: CDR1 SGHTA, CDR2 FQGTGA. CDR3 protein: CASSHVPSNSYNEQFF. The CDR3, as DNA: TGTGCCAGCAGCCATGTCCCGAGTAACTCCTACAATGAGCAGTTCTTC.

This chain connects TRBV9 to TRBJ2-7, with TRBD2 matching 8 bases. Per the germline V gene, CDR1 is SGDLS and CDR2 is YYNGEE. Germline trimming cut 2 bases from V and 5 bases from J; bases unmatched to any gene: 6. The CDR3 extends over 14 amino acids. This CDR3 reads CASSVVGAGDEQYF. The CDR3 nucleotides read TGTGCCAGCAGCGTCGTGGGAGCGGGAGACGAGCAGTACTTC. The entire variable domain, with the rest obtained from reference TRBV9 and TRBJ2-7, is as follows: DSGVTQTPKHLITATGQRVTLRCSPRSGDLSVYWYQQSLDQGLQFLIQYYNGEERAKGNILERFSAQQFPDLHSELNLSSLELGDSALYFCASSVVGAGDEQYFGPGTRLTVT.

This clonotype showed up just a few times. The rearrangement uses TRBV11-2 and TRBJ2-1, with TRBD2 identical over 9 bases. Germline lookup yields CDR1 SGHAT and CDR2 FQNNGV. The trim removed 3 bases at V and 7 bases at J, leaving 4 bases unmatched. The CDR3 covers 14 residues. The CDR3 bases are TGTGCCAGCAGCTTTCTAGCGGGACGGAATGAGCAGTTCTTC. Amino acid sequence: CASSFLAGRNEQFF.

This clonotype was recorded many times. This rearrangement joins TRBV6-1 to TRBJ2-7; no clear D. V shed 6 bases and J shed 1 base, with 19 bases lying between them. The CDR3 extends over 16 amino acids. The germline V gene has CDR1 MNHNS and CDR2 SASEGT. CDR3 sequence reads: CASSHVSTVRSYEQYF. In nucleotides, the CDR3 is TGTGCCAGCAGCCACGTTTCGACGGTGCGATCCTACGAGCAGTACTTC.

Note on this clonotype: An end of the junction does not agree with germline; a read error may underlie this. The rearrangement uses TRBV25-1 and TRBJ2-1; D is unclear. The germline V gene encodes CDR1 MGHDK and CDR2 SYGVNS. The length of the CDR3 is 12 residues. As DNA, the CDR3 is TGTGCCAGCAGCGACCTAGACAAGGAGCAGTTCTTC. It translates to CASSDLDKEQFF.

This clonotype occurred a few times. V and J are TRBV4-1 and TRBJ2-1; 9 bases are a match to TRBD2. Germline-derived CDR1 and CDR2 are MGHRA and YSYEKL. This CDR3 is built from 16 residues. With V trimmed by 4 bases and J by 8 bases, 12 bases remained unmatched. CDR3 sequence: CASSPEAASGNYEQFF. DNA for the CDR3: TGCGCCAGCAGCCCAGAGGCGGCTAGCGGGAACTATGAGCAGTTCTTC.

This clonotype was seen at least ten times. The chain has TRBV5-6 and TRBJ2-1; D unclear. Per germline, CDR1 SGHDT and CDR2 YYEEEE. V dropped 2 bases and J dropped 9 bases, with 9 bases sitting between them. CDR3 length: 12 residues. The CDR3 coding sequence is TGTGCCAGCAGCTTTAGCCACTCTGAGCAGTTCTTC. Its protein product is CASSFSHSEQFF.